This T cell receptor beta chain appears in the sequencing data of a study of shared clonotypes between healthy human individuals (dated by TCRdb to the early 2020s). Turning to the overall study: The cohort comprised a couple of women and a few men aged 18 to 49 years. For each donor, CD4 naive and CD4 memory were each run on three plates, CD8 naive on two plates, and CD8 memory on one plate. To estimate repertoire size and how much clonotype sharing occurs between individuals, the study deeply sequenced the blood TCR repertoires of five healthy adults. To increase sequencing depth and limit assay-specific biases, different laboratories used diverse techniques to prepare libraries and sequence TCR repertoires. Between about 0.94 and 8.9 billion PBMCs per donor were obtained by leukapheresis. What the work shows at the level of the full study, not this receptor alone: Sampling was restricted to blood, and TCR repertoires in tissues likely differ from the TCR repertoires found in blood. Naive subsets generally had larger estimated clonotype richness than memory subsets. Sharing across several donors was observed for approximately 5% of naive CD4, about 3.2% of naive CD8, about 2.3% of memory CD4, and over 0.3% of memory CD8 clonotypes. Because the study included a small number of donors, the genetic and exposure-history diversity represented was limited. Clonotypes shared by all four sorted-subset donors showed higher generation probabilities than non-shared clonotypes. Pairwise subsampling led to the expectation that sequencing depth would affect the degree of clonotype sharing among donors. Even with the large sequencing depth, rarefaction of the sorted-subset datasets indicated that sequencing was incomplete.

Concerning this clone itself: The antigen it recognizes is unknown. No quality values exist for individual bases; no much larger clone is one base distant.

CD8 naive samples were obtained by positive selection for CCR7 among CD45RO-negative cells, yielding a CD45RA+CCR7+ population from which TemRA cells were excluded. Donors were healthy HIV-negative adults with no recently reported acute infections or vaccinations. All donors were Caucasian adults living in Nashville, Tennessee, USA. After blood collection by leukapheresis, PBMCs were isolated using Ficoll-Histopaque density gradient centrifugation and then cryopreserved in the vapor phase of liquid nitrogen. Analytical flow cytometry was used to check the purity and quantity of each magnetically sorted T cell population. From each sorted fraction, genomic DNA was isolated and quantified by UV absorbance on a Nanodrop 2000c. Using the deep immunoSEQ assay, TCR CDR3 regions were amplified from genomic DNA by multiplex PCR. Extracted genomic DNA from each cell subset was spread evenly across all wells of several immunoSEQ 96-well plates, with each plate serving as a replicate. For sorted subsets, 150 to 200 ng genomic DNA, equal to some 28,000 T cell genomes, was loaded into each replicate PCR. Purified libraries were measured with a Qubit 3.0 fluorometer, size-checked on a Bioanalyzer 2100, and measured again with the KAPA Library Quantification kit. Every immunoSEQ 96-well plate was sequenced on a separate single-read 150-cycle Illumina NextSeq 550 flow cell. Turning to the authors' computational methods: The immunoSEQ output contained only junctional sequences without quality scores, so filtering could not match that applied to full-length reads. To assign V/J genes and CDR3, sequences were annotated using PyIR, a Python wrapper for IgBLAST v1.9, with IMGT germline references. Reads with weak V/J assignments (E-value above 1e-6), missing CDR3, stop codons, out-of-frame junctions, or ambiguous translated residues were removed. V3J clonotypes were defined by identical inferred V gene, J gene, and CDR3 amino acid sequence. The percentage overlap between two repertoires was calculated by dividing the number of shared unique clonotypes by the size of the smaller repertoire. Repertoire richness was assessed with RTK rarefaction, the Chao1 estimator, and Recon v2.1 estimates of unobserved clonotypes. Generation probabilities for all TCRbeta clonotypes obtained by the gDNA method from a handful of donors were computed using OLGA. Entries here come from immuneACCESS through TCRdb and include only in-frame sequences with V and J called. Some clones fail to appear in such tables; in the studies checked, an unresolved V gene covers under half of the shortfall, and the cause of the remainder is unknown. The DNA was the basis for D and trimming; V, J and clone size are from that table. The sample contains hundreds of thousands of clones, 85% to 95% of them found a single time. Approximately 0.12% of the sample rests with the top ten.

Sequences were obtained from naive CD8+ T cells sorted from blood. The label giving this sample's cell subset or site can be read as: CD45RA+CCR7+. The receptor was isolated from a woman in her twenties or thirties in good health.

The CDR3 protein: CASSLTSGTAYYEQYF. In nucleotide form, the sequence is TGTGCCAGCAGTTTGACTTCCGGGACAGCCTATTACGAGCAGTACTTC. Recombination connected TRBV27 to TRBJ2-7, and 7 bases in between align with TRBD1. Looking up the germline V gene (reference sequence) yields CDR1 MNHEY and CDR2 SMNVEV. V and J are trimmed by 3 bases and 4 bases, and the gene matches miss 12 bases of the junction. Including the terminal cysteine and phenylalanine, the CDR3 comprises 16 residues. The DNA shown is the 48-base CDR3, in frame from base 1.